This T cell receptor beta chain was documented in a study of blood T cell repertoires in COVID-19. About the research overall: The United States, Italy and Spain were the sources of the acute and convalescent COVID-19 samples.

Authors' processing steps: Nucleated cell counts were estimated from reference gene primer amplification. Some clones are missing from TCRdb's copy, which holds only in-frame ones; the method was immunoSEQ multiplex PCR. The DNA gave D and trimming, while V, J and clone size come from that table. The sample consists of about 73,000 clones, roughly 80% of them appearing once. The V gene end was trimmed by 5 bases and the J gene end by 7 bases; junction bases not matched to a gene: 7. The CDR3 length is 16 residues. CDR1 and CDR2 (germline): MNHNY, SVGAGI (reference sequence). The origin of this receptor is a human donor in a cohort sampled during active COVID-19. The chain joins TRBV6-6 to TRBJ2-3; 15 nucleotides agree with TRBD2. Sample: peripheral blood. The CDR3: CASSNGLAGGLNTQYF. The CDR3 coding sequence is TGTGCCAGCAGTAACGGACTAGCGGGGGGGCTAAATACGCAGTATTTT.